This TCR beta chain is drawn from a study of identical twins. General observations from the study: Within cord blood, abundant beta clonotypes carried fewer insertions, but memory repertoires showed no such trend. Compared with unrelated sharing, twin-shared out-of-frame alpha sequences had more low-probability sequences. Invariant MAIT and iNKT cells may have partly biased zero-insertion analyses.

This clonotype was seen ten or more times. Its antigen is not identified. One entry per CDR3 protein, called by TCRdb with MiXCR from the 5' RACE reads. The sample has 690,000 or so distinct CDR3 sequences; approximately 6.1% are singletons. This CDR3 comprises 13 residues. V shed 1 base and J shed 6 bases, with 8 bases lying between them. Germline V CDR1 and CDR2: SGHVS, FQNEAQ. This rearrangement joins TRBV7-8 to TRBJ2-3, with D uncertain. Sequencing used naive T cells sorted from blood. This receptor was identified in a man between 18 and 35 years old in good health. CDR3 sequence reads: CASSLGVEDTQYF. The CDR3 DNA reads TGTGCCAGCAGCTTAGGGGTCGAGGATACGCAGTATTTT.